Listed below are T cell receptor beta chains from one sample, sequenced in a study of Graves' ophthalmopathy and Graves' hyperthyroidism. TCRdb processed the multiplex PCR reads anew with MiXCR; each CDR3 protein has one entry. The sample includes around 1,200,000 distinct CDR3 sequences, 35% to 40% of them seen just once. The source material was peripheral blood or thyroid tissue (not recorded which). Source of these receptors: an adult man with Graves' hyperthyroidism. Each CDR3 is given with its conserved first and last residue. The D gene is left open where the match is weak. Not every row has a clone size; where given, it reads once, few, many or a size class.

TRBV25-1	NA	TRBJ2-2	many	TGTGCCAGCAGCATGGACGGAGATGGCCGGGAGCTGTTTTTT	CASSMDGDGRELFF
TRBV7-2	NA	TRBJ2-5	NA	TGTGCCAGCACCTTGACCCAAGAGACCCAGTACTTC	CASTLTQETQYF
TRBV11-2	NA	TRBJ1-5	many	TGTGCCAGCAGCTTAGCAGGGAATGGCAATCAGCCCCAGCATTTT	CASSLAGNGNQPQHF
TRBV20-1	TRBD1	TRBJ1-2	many	TGCAGTGCTAGCGTGCGAGGGTGGGACAGGGAGTATGGCTACACCTTC	CSASVRGWDREYGYTF
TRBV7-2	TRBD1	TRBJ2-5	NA	TGTGCCAGCAGTAAGGACAGGGGAGCAGAGACCCAGTACTTC	CASSKDRGAETQYF
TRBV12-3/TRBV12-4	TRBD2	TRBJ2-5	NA	TGTGCCAGCAAACGGCATAGCGGGAGGGCAGAGGAGACCCAGTACTTC	CASKRHSGRAEETQYF
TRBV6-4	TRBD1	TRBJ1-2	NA	TGTGCCAGCAGTTACACTCGGGACAGGGGGCGGAATGGCTACACCTTC	CASSYTRDRGRNGYTF
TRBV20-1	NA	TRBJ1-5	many	TGCAGTGCTAGAGATTTTGGGACACAAAATCAGCCCCAGCATTTT	CSARDFGTQNQPQHF
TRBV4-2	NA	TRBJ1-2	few	TGTGCCAGCAGCCAAGATCGAGGTACCGGGAGGGCATATGGCTACACCTTC	CASSQDRGTGRAYGYTF
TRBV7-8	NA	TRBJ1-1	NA	TGTGCCAGCAGCTCCGCCCGTGGTTTGAGAACTGAAGCTTTCTTT	CASSSARGLRTEAFF
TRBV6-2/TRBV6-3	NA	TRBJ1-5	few	TGTGCCAGCAGTTACGCAGAGGGCCAGCCCCAGCATTTT	CASSYAEGQPQHF
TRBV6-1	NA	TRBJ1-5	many	TGTGCCAGCACGCGACTCTTTAGCAATCAGCCCCAGCATTTT	CASTRLFSNQPQHF
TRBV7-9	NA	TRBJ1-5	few	TGTGCCAGCAGCCAAGACCCTCCCGGGATGGATCAGCCCCAGCATTTT	CASSQDPPGMDQPQHF
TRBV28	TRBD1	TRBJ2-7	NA	TGTGCCAGCAGTCCCGATTACGGACAGGGGACCTACGAGCAGTACTTC	CASSPDYGQGTYEQYF
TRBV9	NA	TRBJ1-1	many	TGTGCCAGCAGCGTAGTAGGCGGTTGGACAGAAGAGTTAGAAGCTTTCTTT	CASSVVGGWTEELEAFF
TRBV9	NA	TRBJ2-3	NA	TGTGCCAGCAGCGAGGGGTTCGGCACAGATACGCAGTATTTT	CASSEGFGTDTQYF
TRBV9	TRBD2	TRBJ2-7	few	TGTGCCAGCAGCACAGGGACTAGCGGGACGGACGAGCAGTACTTC	CASSTGTSGTDEQYF
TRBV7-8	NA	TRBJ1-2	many	TGTGCCAGCAGCCTTCCGAATTTACGGAATGGCTACACCTTC	CASSLPNLRNGYTF
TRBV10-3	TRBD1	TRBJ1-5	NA	TGTGCCAGCAGTTACGCTACAACAGGGGGTAGCAATCAGCCCCAGCATTTT	CASSYATTGGSNQPQHF
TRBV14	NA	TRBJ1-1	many	TGTGCCAGCAGCCTTCACAGTGAAGCTTTCTTT	CASSLHSEAFF
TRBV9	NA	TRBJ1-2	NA	TGTGCCAGCAGCCCCCCAGGTGGAGGCTTTGGCTACACCTTC	CASSPPGGGFGYTF
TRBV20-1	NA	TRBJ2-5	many	TGCAGTGCTAGCGGGCCTCTCCAAGAGACCCAGTACTTC	CSASGPLQETQYF
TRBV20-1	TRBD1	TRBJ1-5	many	TGCAGTGCGTCCCGGGACAGAGAGGGGCAGCCCCAGCATTTT	CSASRDREGQPQHF
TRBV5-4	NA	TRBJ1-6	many	TGTGCCAGCACCGCCCGAGAGGGTGGAGGGTCACCCCTCCACTTT	CASTAREGGGSPLHF
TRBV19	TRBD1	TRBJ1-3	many	TGTGCCAGTAGTACCCTTGGGGGACAGGCTTCCGGAAACACCATATATTTT	CASSTLGGQASGNTIYF
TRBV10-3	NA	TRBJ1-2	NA	TGTGCCATCAGTGAGTCGCCGACGAGGGGGGGCAACTATGGCTACACCTTC	CAISESPTRGGNYGYTF
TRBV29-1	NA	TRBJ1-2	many	TGCAGCGTGGGGGTGGGTGAGAACTATGGCTACACCTTC	CSVGVGENYGYTF
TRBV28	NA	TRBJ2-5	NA	TGTGCCAGCAGTTCCCTTACAGCAGACAAAGAGACCCAGTACTTC	CASSSLTADKETQYF
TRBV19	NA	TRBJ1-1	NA	TGTGCCAATAGTGTCCGGGACCTACTGAAACCAGCCTTCTTT	CANSVRDLLKPAFF
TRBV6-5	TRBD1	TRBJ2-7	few	TGTGCCAGCAGTTACTTCGGGACAGGGGGCGGCGAGCAGTACTTC	CASSYFGTGGGEQYF
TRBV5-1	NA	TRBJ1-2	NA	TGCGCCAGCAGCCCGGACACCCCCCGTCGTGGCTACACCTTC	CASSPDTPRRGYTF
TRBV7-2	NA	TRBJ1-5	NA	TGTGCCAGCAGCTCCGCTAGCGGGAATTTGGTCGAGCATTTT	CASSSASGNLVEHF
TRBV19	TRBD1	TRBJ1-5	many	TGTGCCAGTAGTATAGTCCGGGGGACAGGGGCCCAGCCCCAGCATTTT	CASSIVRGTGAQPQHF
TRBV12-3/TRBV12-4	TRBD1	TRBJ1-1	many	TGTGCCAGCAGTCTACCAGGGGGCGTGACTTTCTTT	CASSLPGGVTFF
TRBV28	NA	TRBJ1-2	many	TGTGCCAGCAGGCCACAGGAGGCTGGCTACACCTTC	CASRPQEAGYTF
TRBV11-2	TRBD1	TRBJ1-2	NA	TGTGCCAGCAGTTCCCCTGGGACAGGGCGTCCGTATGGCTACACCTTC	CASSSPGTGRPYGYTF
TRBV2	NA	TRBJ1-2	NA	TGTGCCAGCAGGGCGGGTATGGACTATGGCTACACCTTC	CASRAGMDYGYTF
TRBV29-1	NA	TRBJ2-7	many	TGCAGCGTGGGTGACACTTTCTCCTACGAGCAGTACTTC	CSVGDTFSYEQYF
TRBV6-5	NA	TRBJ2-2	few	TGTGCCAGCATTACCGCGAACACCGGGGAGCTGTTTTTT	CASITANTGELFF
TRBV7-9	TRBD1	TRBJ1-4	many	TGTGCCAGCAGCCCACCCGGGACAGGGGCGGGTGAAAAACTGTTTTTT	CASSPPGTGAGEKLFF
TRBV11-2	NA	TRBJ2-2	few	TGTGCCAGCAGCCTCCAGGGTTTGAACACCGGGGAGCTGTTTTTT	CASSLQGLNTGELFF
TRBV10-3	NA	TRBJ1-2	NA	TGTGCCATCAGTGAGCCGGAGGGCTCCCGCGGCAGGGAGGTTAACTATGGCTACACCTTC	CAISEPEGSRGREVNYGYTF
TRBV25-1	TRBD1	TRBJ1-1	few	TGTGCCAGCAAAAAGGGACAGCAGAACACTGAAGCTTTCTTT	CASKKGQQNTEAFF
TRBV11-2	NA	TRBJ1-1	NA	TGTGCCAGCAGCCCCCCGGAGTCCCCACGCCGCGGGGCTTTCTTT	CASSPPESPRRGAFF
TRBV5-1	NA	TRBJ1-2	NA	TGCGCCAGCAGCTCTCGGGGTCCGAATGCGGGCTACACCTTC	CASSSRGPNAGYTF
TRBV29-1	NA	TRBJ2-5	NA	TGCAGCGGGCGCAGTGGACAGACGGAGACCCAGTACTTC	CSGRSGQTETQYF
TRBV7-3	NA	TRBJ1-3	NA	TGTGCCAGCAGCTTAACCGCAGGGGAAGGCTACACCATATATTTT	CASSLTAGEGYTIYF
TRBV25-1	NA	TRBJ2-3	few	TGTGCCAGCAGCGATAATTACGGCGCACCGAGCACAGATACGCAGTATTTT	CASSDNYGAPSTDTQYF
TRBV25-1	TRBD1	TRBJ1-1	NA	TGTGCCAGCACCCAGACAGGGGGCATGAACACTGAAGCTTTCTTT	CASTQTGGMNTEAFF
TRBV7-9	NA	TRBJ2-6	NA	TGCGCCAGCAGCCAAGGTATCTCAGGGTCAGCTGGGGCCAACGTCCTGACTTTC	CASSQGISGSAGANVLTF
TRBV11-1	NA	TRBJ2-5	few	TGTGCCAGCAGCGTACGATTCCCTGGAGGGTATGAGACCCAGTACTTC	CASSVRFPGGYETQYF
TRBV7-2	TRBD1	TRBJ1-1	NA	TGTGCCAGCCTCCAGACAGGGGATACTGAAGCTTTCTTT	CASLQTGDTEAFF
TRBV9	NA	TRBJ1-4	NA	TGTGCCAGCAGCGTAGGGTCGAAGAAGAATGAAAAACTGTTTTTT	CASSVGSKKNEKLFF
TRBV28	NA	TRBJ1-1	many	TGTGCCAGCACCCTCTCTACTCCGGGTAACACTGAAGCTTTCTTT	CASTLSTPGNTEAFF
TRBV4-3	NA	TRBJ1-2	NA	TGCGCCAGCAGCCCCGAGGGGCAGGGAGTCTATGGCTACACCTTC	CASSPEGQGVYGYTF
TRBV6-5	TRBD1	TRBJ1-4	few	TGTGCCAGCAAGATCAGGGGGCTGGGTGAAAAACTGTTTTTT	CASKIRGLGEKLFF
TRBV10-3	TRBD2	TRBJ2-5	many	TGTGCCATCAGTGAGCGGGCCGGGACTAGTCAAGAGACCCAGTACTTC	CAISERAGTSQETQYF